A single sample gave rise to the 18 T cell receptor beta chains below, sequenced in a study of tissue T cells after allogeneic stem cell transplantation. Generated by immunoSEQ multiplex PCR, the TCRdb table keeps only in-frame clones and is missing some. The table lists some 10,000 clones, about 69% of them singletons. Sequences were derived from tissue from the stomach, sampled at autopsy. All receptors come from a male donor at least 60 years old with lung cancer.

This chain uses TRBV9 with TRBJ2-3; no firm D call. The CDR3 sequence is 13 residues long. Germline V lookup: CDR1 SGDLS, CDR2 YYNGEE. Deletions cut 0 bases from V and 3 bases from J, with 5 bases between. The CDR3 sequence is CASSVATTDTQYF. The CDR3 nucleotides are TGTGCCAGCAGCGTAGCTACGACAGATACGCAGTATTTT.

V and J are TRBV18 and TRBJ1-5; 11 nucleotides agree with TRBD1. The CDR3 is made up of 14 amino acids. V shed 5 bases and J 5 bases; nucleotides not matched to a gene: 2. Germline V CDR1 and CDR2: KGHSH, LQKENI. The CDR3 spells CASSRDRGYQPQHF. CDR3 bases: TGTGCCAGCTCAAGGGACAGGGGGTATCAGCCCCAGCATTTT. Full variable domain (rest looked up from reference TRBV18 and TRBJ1-5): NAGVMQNPRHLVRRRGQEARLRCSPMKGHSHVYWYRQLPEEGLKFMVYLQKENIIDESGMPKERFSAEFPKEGPSILRIQQVVRGDSAAYFCASSRDRGYQPQHFGDGTRLSIL.

This clone was observed a handful of times. This chain links TRBV5-1 with TRBJ2-1; 9 bases match TRBD2. CDR1 is SGHRS, CDR2 YFSETQ, per germline. This CDR3 is 16 amino acids long. V shed 3 bases and J 0 bases; nucleotides not matched to a gene: 4. This CDR3 is CASSSNSGGSYNEQFF. The CDR3 DNA reads TGCGCCAGCAGCTCAAATAGCGGGGGCTCCTACAATGAGCAGTTCTTC.

The chain combines TRBV4-3 with TRBJ2-5, with D possibly being TRBD2 (6 bases). The CDR3 is 15 residues long. V shed 1 base and J shed 5 bases, with 14 bases lying between them. Germline lookup yields CDR1 LGHNA and CDR2 YSLEER. CDR3 region: CASSQVGLGRETQYF. The CDR3 nucleotides are TGCGCCAGCAGCCAAGTCGGACTGGGGAGGGAGACCCAGTACTTC.

Only a few counts were recorded for this clone. V and J are TRBV10-3 and TRBJ1-6, with D possibly matching TRBD1 (6 bases). Germline CDR1 and CDR2: ENHRY and SYGVKD. The CDR3 contains 15 residues. Trimming shortened V by 6 bases and J by 5 bases, and 14 bases separated the two germline ends. CDR3 in DNA: TGTGCCATCAGAAGACAGGATTTAAATAATTCACCCCTCCACTTT. As protein: CAIRRQDLNNSPLHF.

The chain joins TRBV29-1 to TRBJ2-1, with 7 bases that match TRBD2. The CDR3 length is 13 residues. Per germline, CDR1 SQVTM and CDR2 ANQGSEA. V trimming: 0 bases; J trimming: 10 bases; junction bases outside the gene matches: 6. For the CDR3, the DNA is TGCAGCGTTGAAGAGCGGGGGAGTTGGGAGCAGTTCTTC. It encodes CSVEERGSWEQFF.

V gene TRBV7-6 combines with J gene TRBJ1-1, with D unclear. This CDR3 has 13 residues. The V end was cut by 1 base, the J end by 1 base, with 4 bases between. Looked up from germline, CDR1 is SGHVS and CDR2 is FNYEAQ. CDR3 sequence reads: CASSLEQNTEAFF. In DNA form, the CDR3 reads TGTGCCAGCAGCTTAGAACAGAACACTGAAGCTTTCTTT. Full variable domain (rest looked up from reference TRBV7-6 and TRBJ1-1): GAGVSQSPRYKVTKRGQDVALRCDPISGHVSLYWYRQALGQGPEFLTYFNYEAQQDKSGLPNDRFSAERPEGSISTLTIQRTEQRDSAMYRCASSLEQNTEAFFGQGTRLTVV.

This clone was detected only once. The chain couples TRBV7-2 to TRBJ1-1; D is perhaps TRBD1 (6 bases). The CDR3 is made up of 14 amino acids. Trimming cost V 1 base and J 5 bases, with 11 bases left between them. CDR1 is SGHTA, CDR2 FQGNSA, per germline. CDR3: CASSLVSRGTEAFF. The CDR3 DNA sequence: TGTGCCAGCAGCTTAGTATCCAGGGGAACTGAAGCTTTCTTT.

The chain has TRBV6-5 and TRBJ1-6, with 9 bases aligning to TRBD1. This CDR3 has 15 amino acids. With 4 bases clipped from V and 11 bases from J, the junction kept 9 bases outside the gene matches. Germline CDR1 and CDR2: MNHEY and SVGAGI. The CDR3 protein is CASSSPTGGSTPLHF. CDR3 coding DNA: TGTGCCAGCAGTTCCCCGACAGGGGGTAGCACACCCCTCCACTTT.

This chain connects TRBV21-1 to TRBJ2-6; the DNA was not used to check the table's D call, TRBD2. TRBV21-1 is a documented pseudogene. This CDR3 is built from 17 residues. DNA for the CDR3: TGTGCCAGCAGCAAATCGTCGGGGGTCAGTGGGGCCAACGTCCTGACTTTC. Translation gives CASSKSSGVSGANVLTF.

The rearrangement links TRBV7-8 to TRBJ2-3; 7 nucleotides line up with TRBD2. The CDR3 spans 15 residues. Germline trimming cut 7 bases from V and 1 base from J; bases unmatched to any gene: 8. CDR1 and CDR2 from the germline V gene are SGHVS and FQNEAQ. The CDR3 here is CASTRMAGGTDTQYF. CDR3 DNA sequence: TGTGCCAGCACTAGGATGGCGGGGGGCACAGATACGCAGTATTTT.

The rearrangement joins TRBV27 to TRBJ2-4; TRBD1 aligns across 9 bases. Trimming at V came to 6 bases and at J to 2 bases, leaving 5 bases not matched to a gene. CDR3 length: 15 residues. Germline-derived CDR1 and CDR2 are MNHEY and SMNVEV (reference sequence). The CDR3 nucleotides read TGTGCCAGCAGCCGGACAGGGGTGCCCAAAAACATTCAGTACTTC. This sequence encodes CASSRTGVPKNIQYF.

This chain uses TRBV19 with TRBJ1-2; TRBD1 aligns across 9 bases. CDR3 length equals 15 residues. Trimming cost V 8 bases and J 2 bases; bases outside gene matches: 9. Germline CDR1 reads LNHDA; CDR2 reads SQIVND (reference sequence). DNA of the CDR3: TGTGCCAGTGTTGAACAGGGGGCGGTCAACTATGGCTACACCTTC. It encodes CASVEQGAVNYGYTF.

This clone appeared a few times. V gene TRBV7-9 combines with J gene TRBJ2-6, with unresolved D. CDR3 length equals 17 residues. The V gene lost 2 bases and the J gene lost 0 bases, with 11 bases spanning the gap. The germline CDR1 and CDR2 sequences are SEHNR and FQNEAQ (reference sequence). The CDR3 region is CASSLLTSSSGANVLTF. The CDR3 nucleotides are TGTGCCAGCAGCTTATTAACCAGTAGCTCTGGGGCCAACGTCCTGACTTTC.

This clone came up a few times. This chain uses TRBV13 with TRBJ1-2; D not certain. CDR3 length equals 12 residues. CDR1 and CDR2 (germline): PRHDT, FYEKMQ (reference sequence). V was cut by 5 bases and J by 3 bases, with 7 bases left in between. This CDR3 reads CASSLQDYGYTF. The CDR3 region has the DNA TGTGCCAGCAGCCTCCAGGACTATGGCTACACCTTC.

This clone has a handful of counts. The CDR3 is CASSPSVQETQYF. CDR3 sequence (DNA): TGTGCCAGCAGCCCTAGCGTCCAAGAGACCCAGTACTTC. The chain couples TRBV6-6 to TRBJ2-5, with TRBD2 as a possible D gene (6 bases). The V and J ends lost 6 bases and 1 base respectively, with 9 bases between them. CDR1 is MNHNY and CDR2 is SVGAGI in the germline V gene (reference sequence). The CDR3 is 13 residues long.

The gene calls are TRBV24-1 and TRBJ2-2; 10 nucleotides match TRBD1. V was pared by 4 bases and J by 0 bases, with 4 bases of the junction left unmatched. This CDR3 is built from 17 residues. Germline-derived CDR1 and CDR2 are KGHDR and SFDVKD. The CDR3 loop is CATSDPGTGANTGELFF. In DNA form, the CDR3 reads TGTGCCACCAGTGACCCAGGGACAGGGGCGAACACCGGGGAGCTGTTTTTT.

This chain connects TRBV11-2 to TRBJ1-1; D not certain. Germline values: CDR1 SGHAT, CDR2 FQNNGV. This CDR3 has 14 residues. V was cut by 2 bases and J by 0 bases, with 7 bases left in between. The CDR3 nucleotides are TGTGCCAGCAGCTTATCCCAACTGAACACTGAAGCTTTCTTT. Translated, it gives CASSLSQLNTEAFF.